The 20 T cell receptor beta chains in this list originate from one sample, sequenced in a study of T cell repertoires in aging, cancer and after chemotherapy. The template was genomic DNA from peripheral blood, not RNA. Rearranged V-D-J TRB sequences were amplified with a mixed TRB-A/B primer pool. TCRdb ran MiXCR on the multiplex PCR reads and lists one entry per CDR3 protein. The repertoire holds roughly 2,600 distinct CDR3 sequences, with roughly 60% as singletons. Sequenced: blood. Every receptor here comes from a human donor with a solid tumor.

The V call is TRBV10-1, the J call TRBJ2-7; 10 bases agree with TRBD1. Germline CDR1 reads WNHNN; CDR2 reads SYGVQD (reference sequence). The length of the CDR3 is 13 residues. The V gene end was trimmed by 4 bases and the J gene end by 6 bases; junction bases not matched to a gene: 3. Here the CDR3 DNA reads TGCGCCAGCAGTGCGGACAGGGGGGGCGAGCAGTACTTC. Residues: CASSADRGGEQYF.

The rearrangement uses TRBV19 and TRBJ1-6; no reliable D call. This CDR3 comprises 16 residues. V was trimmed by 1 base and J by 6 bases, leaving 13 bases between them. CDR1 is LNHDA and CDR2 is SQIVND in the germline V gene (reference sequence). Here the CDR3 reads CASSIGRPTGNSPLHF. CDR3 bases: TGTGCCAGTAGTATAGGGAGACCCACGGGTAATTCACCCCTCCACTTT.

The V and J genes are TRBV19 and TRBJ1-4, with 11 bases fitting TRBD1. V lost 5 bases to trimming and J lost 6 bases; unmatched junction nucleotides: 8. The CDR3 has 16 amino acids. CDR1 and CDR2 from the germline V gene are LNHDA and SQIVND (reference sequence). CDR3: CASSPGTGGKDEKLFF. In nucleotides, the CDR3 is TGTGCCAGTAGTCCAGGGACAGGGGGAAAGGATGAAAAACTGTTTTTT. The full variable domain, with the rest looked up from reference TRBV19 and TRBJ1-4, is DGGITQSPKYLFRKEGQNVTLSCEQNLNHDAMYWYRQDPGQGLRLIYYSQIVNDFQKGDIAEGYSVSREKKESFPLTVTSAQKNPTAFYLCASSPGTGGKDEKLFFGSGTQLSVL.

Concerning this clonotype: A junction boundary mismatches the germline segment, possibly from a read error. The V gene is TRBV6-6, the J gene TRBJ1-2, with TRBD1 matching 8 bases. The CDR3 totals 15 residues. Germline CDR1 and CDR2: MNHNY and SVGAGI (reference sequence). CDR3 sequence reads: CAISVAGGRDYGYTF. CDR3 nucleotides: TGTGCCATCAGTGTGGCAGGGGGCAGGGACTATGGCTACACCTTC.

The rearrangement joins TRBV29-1 to TRBJ2-7, with 12 bases matching TRBD1. Per germline, CDR1 SQVTM and CDR2 ANQGSEA. V lost 6 bases, J lost 6 bases, and 6 bases stayed unmatched. The CDR3 loop spans 13 amino acids. The CDR3 is CSVRGQGAREQYF. The CDR3 coding sequence is TGCAGCGTGAGGGGACAGGGGGCGCGCGAGCAGTACTTC.

This clonotype has a handful of counts. This chain uses TRBV18 with TRBJ1-2; D is unresolved. V lost 6 bases, J lost 6 bases, and 14 bases lay in between. The germline V gene encodes CDR1 KGHSH and CDR2 LQKENI. The CDR3 is 13 residues long. The CDR3 DNA follows: TGTGCCAGCTCGGTCTCGGAAGCGGATGGCTACACCTTC. It translates to CASSVSEADGYTF.

The rearrangement joins TRBV5-6 to TRBJ1-6; 8 nucleotides align to TRBD1. The CDR3 length is 16 residues. V gave up 4 bases and J gave up 9 bases; unmatched junction bases: 12. Per the germline V gene, CDR1 is SGHDT and CDR2 is YYEEEE. The CDR3 DNA follows: TGTGCCAGCAGCCGCCGGACAGGGACGAGGGCTTCACCCCTCCACTTT. It is translated as CASSRRTGTRASPLHF.

The chain joins TRBV27 to TRBJ2-3, with 8 bases matching TRBD2. The CDR3 extends over 14 amino acids. V lost 6 bases, J lost 2 bases, and 4 bases stayed unmatched. Germline V gene lookup returns CDR1 MNHEY and CDR2 SMNVEV (reference sequence). The CDR3 reads CASRGLAYTDTQYF. CDR3 bases: TGTGCCAGCAGAGGACTAGCCTACACAGATACGCAGTATTTT.

Only a few counts were recorded for this clonotype. CDR3 nucleotides: TGTGCCAGCAGCCCCGGACAGGGGTGGGGCTACACCTTC. This encodes CASSPGQGWGYTF. This sequence joins TRBV7-2 and TRBJ1-2; 9 bases are shared with TRBD1. This CDR3 region has 13 residues. The germline CDR1 and CDR2 sequences are SGHTA and FQGNSA. V trimming: 5 bases; J trimming: 8 bases; junction bases outside the gene matches: 6.

This clonotype was counted between two and nine times. The V call is TRBV27, the J call TRBJ2-1, with a possible D match to TRBD2 (5 bases). With 2 bases removed from V and 8 bases from J, the gap between germline ends came to 16 bases. From germline, CDR1 is MNHEY and CDR2 SMNVEV (reference sequence). The CDR3 runs to 15 residues. CDR3 in DNA: TGTGCCAGCAGTTTACAACGGACGGGGAAGGATGAGCAGTTCTTC. This encodes CASSLQRTGKDEQFF.

V and J are TRBV29-1 and TRBJ1-1; the D is unclear. Germline CDR1 SQVTM, CDR2 ANQGSEA. Trimming pared 4 bases from V and 4 bases from J, leaving 4 bases between. This CDR3 region has 10 residues. The DNA of the CDR3 is TGCAGCGTTGGGGTCACTGAAGCTTTCTTT. It yields the protein CSVGVTEAFF.

The CDR3 nucleotides are TGTGCCAGCAGTGACTCGACTAGCGGCCAAGAGACCCAGTACTTC. Translated: CASSDSTSGQETQYF. The chain carries TRBV6-4 and TRBJ2-5; 9 bases agree with TRBD2. CDR1 is MRHNA and CDR2 is SNTAGT in the germline V gene. This CDR3 contains 15 residues. The J segment lost 1 base and the V segment lost 0 bases, leaving 0 bases of the junction unmatched.

This rearrangement joins TRBV5-1 to TRBJ2-3; weak D call: TRBD1 (5 bases). The CDR3 has 15 residues. Trimming shortened V by 6 bases and J by 0 bases, and 14 bases separated the two germline ends. Germline values: CDR1 SGHRS, CDR2 YFSETQ. CDR3 loop: CASNLGVGSTDTQYF. CDR3 coding DNA: TGCGCCAGCAACTTAGGGGTGGGGAGCACAGATACGCAGTATTTT.

The chain couples TRBV27 to TRBJ2-7; D not certain. Germline V gives CDR1 MNHEY, CDR2 SMNVEV (reference sequence). The ends were cut back, 0 bases at V and 5 bases at J, with 20 bases in the middle. The CDR3 length is 17 residues. The CDR3 DNA is TGTGCCAGCAGTTTATCCACCGGCAGGTCCAAAGTCGACGAGCAGTACTTC. It translates to CASSLSTGRSKVDEQYF.

Note on this clonotype: At one end the junction does not follow the germline gene, possibly because of a read error. The chain couples TRBV10-3 to TRBJ2-1, with D unresolved. Germline CDR1 reads ENHRY; CDR2 reads SYGVKD. CDR3 length equals 11 residues. CDR3 DNA sequence: TGCGCCAGCAGTGATCAAAGTGAGCAGTTCTTC. Translating it yields CASSDQSEQFF.

The V and J genes are TRBV7-2 and TRBJ2-3; 7 bases agree with TRBD2. With 1 base clipped from V and 5 bases from J, the junction kept 6 bases outside the gene matches. Germline assignment: CDR1 SGHTA and CDR2 FQGNSA. This CDR3 spans 15 amino acids. CDR3 DNA sequence: TGTGCCAGCAGCTTAGTCGGCCTAGCGGAAGATACGCAGTATTTT. Translation: CASSLVGLAEDTQYF.

The V and J genes are TRBV5-6 and TRBJ1-2, with 8 bases fitting TRBD1. There are 15 residues in the CDR3. Unmatched junction bases numbered 5, after V lost 2 bases and J lost 2 bases. Germline values: CDR1 SGHDT, CDR2 YYEEEE. The CDR3 DNA is TGTGCCAGCAGCTTACCGGGACAGGCAAACTATGGCTACACCTTC. It translates to CASSLPGQANYGYTF.

The CDR3 nucleotides are TGTGCCAGCAGGGGATTCGCGGGGAGGTTATACGAGCAGTACTTC. Protein sequence: CASRGFAGRLYEQYF. The chain couples TRBV27 to TRBJ2-7; tentative D call: TRBD2 (6 bases). CDR1 MNHEY and CDR2 SMNVEV come from the germline V gene (reference sequence). The CDR3 has 15 residues. V was trimmed by 6 bases and J by 4 bases, leaving 19 bases between them.

The V gene is TRBV7-2, the J gene TRBJ1-3; maybe TRBD1 (6 bases). V lost 4 bases, J lost 4 bases, and 14 bases lay in between. The CDR3 sequence is 15 residues long. From germline, CDR1 is SGHTA and CDR2 FQGNSA. CDR3 DNA sequence: TGTGCCAGCAGCTACTACAGGGTTGACGGAAACACCATATATTTT. This gives the protein CASSYYRVDGNTIYF.

The DNA of the CDR3 is TGTGCCAGCAGCGTTTCTCTCGTCGCCGTCGCCCAAAGCTCCTACAATGAGCAGTTCTTC. It translates to CASSVSLVAVAQSSYNEQFF. This chain uses TRBV7-2 with TRBJ2-1; no clear D. Per germline, CDR1 SGHTA and CDR2 FQGNSA. The V gene lost 5 bases and the J gene lost 0 bases, with 26 bases spanning the gap. This CDR3 spans 20 amino acids.